The 2 T cell receptor beta chains presented below share a single source sample, sequenced in a study of T cells in tumors after PD-1 blockade. Assay: immunoSEQ multiplex PCR; the TCRdb copy retains only in-frame clones and omits some. This sample has more than 12,000 clones, with approximately 73% found just once. The sample consisted of tumor tissue, taken after anti-PD-1 treatment. All receptors come from a human donor with cutaneous squamous cell carcinoma.

The rearrangement uses TRBV4-2 and TRBJ1-2, with 7 bases matching TRBD1. Germline V gene sequence: CDR1 LGHNA, CDR2 YNFKEQ. There are 15 residues in the CDR3. After removal of 1 base from V and 2 bases from J, the junction contained 4 bases not matched to a gene. The CDR3 loop is CASSQGDRLNYGYTF. The CDR3 coding sequence is TGTGCCAGCAGCCAAGGGGACAGATTGAACTATGGCTACACCTTC.

The chain carries TRBV6-6 and TRBJ2-3; no definite D call. V was trimmed by 6 bases and J by 3 bases, leaving 10 bases between them. The CDR3 has 13 residues. Germline V lookup: CDR1 MNHNY, CDR2 SVGAGI (reference sequence). CDR3 sequence (DNA): TGTGCCAGCAGAATTAGGGATACAGATACGCAGTATTTT. Protein: CASRIRDTDTQYF.